The 4 T cell receptor beta chains in this list originate from one sample, sequenced in a study of chemoradiotherapy in HPV16-positive cancers. TCRdb's copy holds only in-frame clones and misses some; the assay was immunoSEQ multiplex PCR. The sample carries about 14,000 clones, under 85% recorded once. The sample was collected from a patient who underwent chemoradiotherapy. The receptors here all came from a human donor with HPV-associated anogenital cancer.

The rearrangement uses TRBV13 and TRBJ1-1, with unresolved D. Deletions cut 5 bases from V and 1 base from J, with 8 bases between. CDR1 is PRHDT, CDR2 FYEKMQ, per germline (reference sequence). CDR3 size: 13 residues. Written as DNA, the CDR3 is TGTGCCAGCAGCCTGACGGCGAACACTGAAGCTTTCTTT. Protein: CASSLTANTEAFF.

The J gene is TRBJ2-7, the V gene TRBV27; D gene ambiguous. The germline gives CDR1 MNHEY, CDR2 SMNVEV (reference sequence). The V end lost 1 base, the J end lost 2 bases, and 9 bases lay between the germline ends. This CDR3 has 14 amino acids. As DNA, the CDR3 is TGTGCCAGCAGTTTATGGAGTGATGCCTACGAGCAGTACTTC. This gives the protein CASSLWSDAYEQYF.

V gene TRBV7-9 combines with J gene TRBJ2-7, with D possibly being TRBD2 (6 bases). From germline, CDR1 is SEHNR and CDR2 FQNEAQ (reference sequence). The V end lost 5 bases, the J end lost 6 bases, and 14 bases lay between the germline ends. There are 13 residues in the CDR3. The CDR3 DNA sequence: TGTGCCAGCAGCCACACTAGCTACGGCGAGCAGTACTTC. It specifies CASSHTSYGEQYF.

The V and J genes are TRBV29-1 and TRBJ2-2, with a weak D call TRBD2 (6 bases). The CDR3 consists of 14 residues. V lost 6 bases to trimming and J lost 3 bases, with 14 bases between them. CDR1 is SQVTM and CDR2 is ANQGSEA in the germline V gene. CDR3 region: CSVRPGGDTGELFF. The CDR3 coding sequence is TGCAGCGTCCGACCCGGGGGAGACACCGGGGAGCTGTTTTTT.